Each of the 23 T cell receptor beta chains below was sequenced from the same sample in a study of T-cell memory formation after mild COVID-19. A single record per CDR3 protein comes from TCRdb applying MiXCR to the 5' RACE reads. The repertoire includes around 250,000 distinct CDR3 sequences, approximately 16% of them detected once, and under 25% sits in the top ten. Sequenced material: PBMCs or a T cell subset sorted from them (not recorded which). Receptor source: a man aged 18 to 29 who had mild COVID-19 (a few samples of this study predate the infection). Cell type and time point are not known.

The gene calls are TRBV20-1 and TRBJ2-1; tentative D call: TRBD1 (6 bases). Germline values: CDR1 DFQATT, CDR2 SNEGSKA (reference sequence). The V end was cut by 5 bases, the J end by 5 bases, with 16 bases between. The CDR3 covers 14 residues. The CDR3 loop reads CSALDRKNHNEQFF. The DNA of the CDR3 is TGCAGTGCTCTTGACAGGAAAAATCACAATGAGCAGTTCTTC.

A few counts support this clonotype. The chain couples TRBV5-4 to TRBJ2-7; D perhaps matches TRBD2 (6 bases). Germline V CDR1 and CDR2: SGHNT, YYREEE (reference sequence). V lost 4 bases, J lost 2 bases, and 13 bases lay in between. The CDR3 has 14 amino acids. The CDR3 region is CASSRNTGAYEQYF. Here the CDR3 DNA reads TGTGCCAGCAGCCGGAACACGGGGGCCTACGAGCAGTACTTC.

The gene calls are TRBV5-1 and TRBJ2-3, with 13 bases that match TRBD2. The CDR3 loop spans 16 amino acids. Unmatched junction bases numbered 5, after V lost 3 bases and J lost 4 bases. CDR1 SGHRS and CDR2 YFSETQ come from the germline V gene. The CDR3: CASSYTSGGAADTQYF. The DNA for the CDR3 is TGCGCCAGCAGCTACACTAGCGGGGGGGCCGCAGATACGCAGTATTTT.

The V call is TRBV19, the J call TRBJ1-1; a possible D gene is TRBD1 (5 bases). The germline V gene has CDR1 LNHDA and CDR2 SQIVND (reference sequence). V was pared by 3 bases and J by 7 bases, with 21 bases between. The CDR3 has 16 residues. CDR3 in amino acids: CASSIPGWKVASEAFF. The CDR3 DNA reads as TGTGCCAGTAGTATCCCAGGGTGGAAAGTTGCTAGTGAAGCTTTCTTT.

This clonotype was seen only a few times. J is TRBJ2-5 and V is TRBV6-5; TRBD2 matches 9 bases. There are 15 residues in the CDR3. Germline V CDR1 and CDR2: MNHEY, SVGAGI. The junction had 14 bases not matched to a gene; V was cut back by 3 bases and J by 12 bases. CDR3: CASSYSAGTSPLEYF. CDR3 DNA: TGTGCCAGCAGTTATTCCGCCGGGACTAGCCCCCTCGAGTACTTC.

This clonotype was seen a handful of times. The chain has TRBV29-1 and TRBJ2-5; 7 nucleotides line up with TRBD2. The ends lost 4 bases at V and 0 bases at J; junction bases unmatched: 14. The CDR3 extends over 17 amino acids. The germline V gene has CDR1 SQVTM and CDR2 ANQGSEA. In nucleotides, the CDR3 is TGCAGCGTTGCCGAGGGCCCTGATCTAGCGGACCAAGAGACCCAGTACTTC. Translated: CSVAEGPDLADQETQYF.

This clonotype occurred a few times. The gene calls are TRBV5-1 and TRBJ2-3; TRBD2 is a possible D gene (6 bases). The CDR3 runs to 16 residues. Germline assignment: CDR1 SGHRS and CDR2 YFSETQ. Trimming shortened V by 0 bases and J by 2 bases, and 13 bases separated the two germline ends. The CDR3 nucleotides are TGCGCCAGCAGCTTGGTCGGCGGGGAAATCACAGATACGCAGTATTTT. Its protein product is CASSLVGGEITDTQYF.

This clonotype was seen a handful of times. V gene TRBV28 combines with J gene TRBJ2-7, with TRBD2 identical over 10 bases. The CDR3 is 16 amino acids. Germline-derived CDR1 and CDR2 are MDHEN and SYDVKM. V lost 4 bases to trimming and J lost 4 bases; unmatched junction nucleotides: 10. The CDR3 spells CASSYSSGGRFYEQYV. CDR3 in DNA: TGTGCCAGCAGTTATTCTAGCGGGGGCCGATTTTACGAGCAGTACGTC.

This clonotype was seen a few times. The chain joins TRBV27 to TRBJ2-1; 7 bases map to TRBD2. The CDR3 extends over 12 amino acids. Germline assignment: CDR1 MNHEY and CDR2 SMNVEV (reference sequence). V shed 8 bases and J 4 bases; nucleotides not matched to a gene: 2. For the CDR3, the DNA is TGTGCCAGCCAGCGGGGATACAATGAGCAGTTCTTC. Residues: CASQRGYNEQFF.

This clonotype was counted between two and nine times. The CDR3 is CASSLDRGGYTIYF. The DNA of the CDR3 is TGTGCCAGCAGTTTGGACAGGGGAGGATACACCATATATTTT. The chain employs TRBV12-3 or TRBV12-4 and TRBJ1-3; TRBD1 matches 9 bases. V shed 3 bases and J 8 bases; nucleotides not matched to a gene: 5. The CDR3 has 14 residues.

This clonotype was seen a few times. J is TRBJ2-1 and V is TRBV7-8, with TRBD2 matching 9 bases. This CDR3 region has 15 residues. Germline V CDR1 and CDR2: SGHVS, FQNEAQ. The V segment lost 8 bases and the J segment 4 bases; nucleotides outside the gene matches: 9. The CDR3 spells CASYERGESYNEQFF. The CDR3 nucleotides read TGTGCCAGCTACGAGCGGGGGGAATCTTACAATGAGCAGTTCTTC.

The rearrangement links TRBV6-2 or TRBV6-3 to TRBJ2-5; D is perhaps TRBD2 (5 bases). Germline CDR1 is MNHEY and CDR2 is SVGEGT. The CDR3 length is 14 residues. V was shortened by 11 bases and J by 5 bases, with 21 bases between the two germline ends. CDR3: CAAESRSRGETQYF. CDR3 DNA sequence: TGTGCCGCCGAGTCTCGCTCGCGCGGGGAGACCCAGTACTTC.

This clonotype turned up a few times. The V call is TRBV7-6, the J call TRBJ1-1; tentative D call: TRBD1 (5 bases). From germline, CDR1 is SGHVS and CDR2 FNYEAQ. CDR3 size: 15 residues. V lost 5 bases and J lost 3, with 16 bases in between. The CDR3 spells CASSPGGPGYTEAFF. The CDR3 nucleotides are TGTGCCAGCAGCCCAGGCGGTCCAGGGTACACTGAAGCTTTCTTT. Full variable domain (remainder filled in from reference TRBV7-6 and TRBJ1-1): GAGVSQSPRYKVTKRGQDVALRCDPISGHVSLYWYRQALGQGPEFLTYFNYEAQQDKSGLPNDRFSAERPEGSISTLTIQRTEQRDSAMYRCASSPGGPGYTEAFFGQGTRLTVV.

The chain couples TRBV6-5 to TRBJ1-2; D unclear. Trimming took 2 bases from V and 0 from J, leaving 10 bases between them. Germline V gene data show CDR1 as MNHEY and CDR2 as SVGAGI. This CDR3 spans 15 amino acids. CDR3 region: CASSYHPRTNYGYTF. For the CDR3, the DNA is TGTGCCAGCAGTTACCACCCCAGGACTAACTATGGCTACACCTTC.

The chain recombines TRBV29-1 with TRBJ2-1; 8 bases match TRBD1. CDR1 and CDR2 from the germline V gene are SQVTM and ANQGSEA. The CDR3 is made up of 14 amino acids. Losses at the gene ends were 2 bases for V and 8 bases for J; bases not matched to a gene: 8. CDR3: CSVELTGVEDEQFF. Written as DNA, the CDR3 is TGCAGCGTTGAACTGACAGGGGTAGAGGATGAGCAGTTCTTC.

This clonotype came up a few times. This chain joins TRBV20-1 and TRBJ2-7, with 8 positions matching TRBD1. V lost 2 bases and J lost 3; bases outside the gene matches: 6. CDR1 DFQATT and CDR2 SNEGSKA come from the germline V gene (reference sequence). This CDR3 has 14 amino acids. The CDR3 bases are TGCAGTGCTAGATCCGCTGGACAGGGCTACGAGCAGTACTTC. Its translation: CSARSAGQGYEQYF.

This clonotype was seen a handful of times. The chain joins TRBV11-2 to TRBJ2-7; D remains ambiguous. The CDR3 length is 15 residues. Germline values: CDR1 SGHAT, CDR2 FQNNGV. V dropped 4 bases and J dropped 4 bases, with 17 bases sitting between them. The CDR3 sequence is CASSSPRVGPYEQYF. CDR3 in DNA: TGTGCCAGCAGCTCCCCCCGGGTTGGACCATACGAGCAGTACTTC.

This clonotype was recorded a few times. The chain couples TRBV28 to TRBJ2-5, with a possible D match to TRBD2 (5 bases). The CDR3 covers 14 residues. Germline CDR1 MDHEN, CDR2 SYDVKM. Trimming stripped 5 bases from V and 4 bases from J, with 14 bases between. DNA of the CDR3: TGTGCCAGCAGTACCCCCCGGGGTGGAGAGACCCAGTACTTC. It translates to CASSTPRGGETQYF.

This clonotype was seen many times. The chain combines TRBV6-6 with TRBJ2-1; 8 positions agree with TRBD2. The length of the CDR3 is 17 residues. From germline, CDR1 is MNHNY and CDR2 SVGAGI (reference sequence). Trimming cost V 5 bases and J 5 bases; bases outside gene matches: 14. DNA of the CDR3: TGTGCCAGCAGTCCCTTCGGGCGGGGGGCCCAAAACAATGAGCAGTTCTTC. Its protein product is CASSPFGRGAQNNEQFF.

This clonotype was observed a few times. The chain combines TRBV10-2 with TRBJ2-3; 9 nucleotides line up with TRBD1. V lost 4 bases, J lost 2 bases, and 4 bases stayed unmatched. The germline V gene encodes CDR1 WSHSY and CDR2 SAAADI. The CDR3 is 15 residues long. The CDR3 nucleotides read TGCGCCAGCAGTGGAGACAGGGGGTACACAGATACGCAGTATTTT. Protein product: CASSGDRGYTDTQYF.

In this sample, this clonotype turned up a few times. The chain combines TRBV9 with TRBJ2-2; tentative D call: TRBD2 (6 bases). The CDR3 runs 16 residues. Germline assignment: CDR1 SGDLS and CDR2 YYNGEE. Trimming cost V 0 bases and J 7 bases, with 16 bases left between them. The CDR3 loop reads CASSVARGISGGELFF. The CDR3, as DNA: TGTGCCAGCAGCGTAGCTCGGGGGATAAGCGGCGGGGAGCTGTTTTTT.

In its sample, this clonotype was seen a few times. This chain joins TRBV29-1 and TRBJ2-2; 7 nucleotides match TRBD2. Germline V gene sequence: CDR1 SQVTM, CDR2 ANQGSEA. The CDR3 is made up of 14 amino acids. V gave up 2 bases and J gave up 1 base; unmatched junction bases: 1. This CDR3 reads CSVESGGNTGELFF. As DNA, the CDR3 is TGCAGCGTTGAATCGGGGGGGAACACCGGGGAGCTGTTTTTT.

This clonotype occurred many times. This rearrangement joins TRBV20-1 to TRBJ2-3; D assignment may be TRBD1 or TRBD2 (5 bases each). V was clipped by 6 bases and J by 6 bases, with 13 bases between them. The CDR3 totals 12 residues. In germline, CDR1 is DFQATT, CDR2 SNEGSKA (reference sequence). The CDR3 DNA is TGCAGTGCGGATCGGGGCCTCGATACGCAGTATTTT. Its protein is CSADRGLDTQYF.